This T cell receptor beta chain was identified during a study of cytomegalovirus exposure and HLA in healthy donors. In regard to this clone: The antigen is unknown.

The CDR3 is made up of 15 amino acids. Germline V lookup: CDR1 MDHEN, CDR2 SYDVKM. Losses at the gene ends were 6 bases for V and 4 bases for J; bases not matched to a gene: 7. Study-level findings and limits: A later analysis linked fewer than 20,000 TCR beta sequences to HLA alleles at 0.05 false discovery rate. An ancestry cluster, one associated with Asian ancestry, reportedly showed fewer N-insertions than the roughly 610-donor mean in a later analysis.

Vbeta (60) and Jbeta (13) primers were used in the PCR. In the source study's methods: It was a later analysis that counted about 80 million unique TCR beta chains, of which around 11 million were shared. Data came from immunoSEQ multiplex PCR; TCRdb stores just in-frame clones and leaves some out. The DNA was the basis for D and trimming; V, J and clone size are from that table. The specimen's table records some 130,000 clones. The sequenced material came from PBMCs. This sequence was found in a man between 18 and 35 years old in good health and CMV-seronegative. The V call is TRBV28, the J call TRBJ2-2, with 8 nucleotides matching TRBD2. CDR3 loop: CASSPSGSGTGELFF. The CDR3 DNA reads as TGTGCCAGCAGCCCGAGCGGGAGCGGCACCGGGGAGCTGTTTTTT.